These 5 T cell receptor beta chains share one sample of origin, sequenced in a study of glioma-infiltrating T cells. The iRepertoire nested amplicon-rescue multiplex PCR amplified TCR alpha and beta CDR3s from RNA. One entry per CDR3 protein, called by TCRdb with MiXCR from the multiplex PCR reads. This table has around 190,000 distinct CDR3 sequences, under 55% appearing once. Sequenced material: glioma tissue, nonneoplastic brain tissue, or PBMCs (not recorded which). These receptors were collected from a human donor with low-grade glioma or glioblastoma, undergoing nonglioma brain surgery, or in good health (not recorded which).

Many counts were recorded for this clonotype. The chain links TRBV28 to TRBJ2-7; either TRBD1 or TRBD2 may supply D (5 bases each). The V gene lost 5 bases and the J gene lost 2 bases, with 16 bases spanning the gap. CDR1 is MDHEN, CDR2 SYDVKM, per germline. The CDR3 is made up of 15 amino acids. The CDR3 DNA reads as TGTGCCAGCAGTCATATAGGGACGCAGACCTACGAGCAGTACTTC. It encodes CASSHIGTQTYEQYF.

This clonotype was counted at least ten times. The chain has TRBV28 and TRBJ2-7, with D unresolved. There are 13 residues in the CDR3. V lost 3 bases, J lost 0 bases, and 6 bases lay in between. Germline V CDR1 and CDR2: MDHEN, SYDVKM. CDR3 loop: CASSLSSSYEQYF. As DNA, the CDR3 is TGTGCCAGCAGTTTGTCCAGCTCCTACGAGCAGTACTTC.

CDR3 in DNA: TGTGACAGAAGTGCCCTACAGGGGATGAACACTGAAGCTTTCTTT. Amino acids: CDRSALQGMNTEAFF. The rearrangement joins TRBV6-2 or TRBV6-3 to TRBJ1-1; 7 bases match TRBD1. The CDR3 covers 15 residues. The V gene's germline CDR1 is MNHEY and CDR2 SVGEGT.

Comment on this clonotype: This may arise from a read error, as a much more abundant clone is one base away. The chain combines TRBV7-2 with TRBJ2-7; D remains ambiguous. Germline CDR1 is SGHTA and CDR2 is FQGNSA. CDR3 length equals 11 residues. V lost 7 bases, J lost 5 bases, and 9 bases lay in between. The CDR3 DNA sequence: TGTGCCAGCATCCCCCGACACGAGCAGTACTTC. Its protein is CASIPRHEQYF. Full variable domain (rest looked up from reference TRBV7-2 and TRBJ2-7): GAGVSQSPSNKVTEKGKDVELRCDPISGHTALYWYRQSLGQGLEFLIYFQGNSAPDKSGLPSDRFSAERTGGSVSTLTIQRTQQEDSAVYLCASIPRHEQYFGPGTRLTVT.

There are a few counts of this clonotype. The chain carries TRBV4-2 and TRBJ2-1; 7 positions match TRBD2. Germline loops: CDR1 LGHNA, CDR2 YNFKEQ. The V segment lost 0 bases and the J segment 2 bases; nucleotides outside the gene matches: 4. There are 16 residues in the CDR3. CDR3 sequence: CASSQDWDYTYNEQFF. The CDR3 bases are TGTGCCAGCAGCCAAGATTGGGACTACACCTACAATGAGCAGTTCTTC.